This T cell receptor beta chain is drawn from a study of T cells in Graves' hyperthyroidism and ophthalmopathy. Per germline, CDR1 SGHRS and CDR2 YFSETQ. Termini included, the CDR3 measures 14 amino acids. RNA transcripts served as the template for amplifying TCR beta CDR3 regions. HTBI primers were used for first-round RT-PCR of the TCR CDR3. Via MiXCR, TCRdb re-called the multiplex PCR reads, giving one row per CDR3 protein. The sample holds around 720,000 distinct CDR3 sequences, roughly 32% seen once. A note on this clonotype: Its target is not known. Since the CDR3 does not end with the conserved phenylalanine or tryptophan, this likely comes from a read error. Because the CDR3's place on the DNA is in doubt, the DNA is left out and the CDR3 is given as listed by TCRdb.

Whole-study findings and limits: A model using 13 V-J features told ophthalmopathy apart from stable hyperthyroidism. Blood also held most thyroid clonotypes expanded beyond 0.001.

It was 10 ml of fresh peripheral blood that supplied the PBMCs. V is TRBV5-1 and J is TRBJ1-2; the D call in the table, TRBD1, was not verified against the DNA. The sequencing sample was made of blood. The TCR was taken from a woman aged 40 to 55 with Graves' hyperthyroidism. The CDR3 region is CASSLQGWNDGYTC.